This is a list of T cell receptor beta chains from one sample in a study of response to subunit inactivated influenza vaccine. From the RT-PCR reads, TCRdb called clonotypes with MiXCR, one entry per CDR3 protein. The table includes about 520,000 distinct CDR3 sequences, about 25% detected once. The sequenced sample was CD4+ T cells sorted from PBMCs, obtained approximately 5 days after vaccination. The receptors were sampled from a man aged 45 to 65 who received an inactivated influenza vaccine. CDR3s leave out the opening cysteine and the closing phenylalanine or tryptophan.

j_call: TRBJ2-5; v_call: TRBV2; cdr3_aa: ASSELTGAQETQY
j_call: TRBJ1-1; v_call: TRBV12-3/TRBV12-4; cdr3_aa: ASKFNSGNTEAF
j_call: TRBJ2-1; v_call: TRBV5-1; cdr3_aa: ASQRTVSDEQF
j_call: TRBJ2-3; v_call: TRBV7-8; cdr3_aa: ASSQGTSRPSTDTQY
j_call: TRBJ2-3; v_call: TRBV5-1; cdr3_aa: ASSLVAGVVDTQY
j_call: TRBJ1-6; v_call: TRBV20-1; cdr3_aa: SARALGQVHSPLH
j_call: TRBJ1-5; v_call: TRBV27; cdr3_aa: ASSLFGSGVGNQPQH
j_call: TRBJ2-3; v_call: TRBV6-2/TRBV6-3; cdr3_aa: ASSYFGLAVDTQY
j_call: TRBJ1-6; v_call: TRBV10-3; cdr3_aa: AISATGTGSPLH
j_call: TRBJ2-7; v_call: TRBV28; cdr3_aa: ASSLSRVGNEQY
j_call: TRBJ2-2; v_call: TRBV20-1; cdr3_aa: SARDLREQVTGELF
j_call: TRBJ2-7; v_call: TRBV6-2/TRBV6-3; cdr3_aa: ASSSGLAGGRSSYEQY
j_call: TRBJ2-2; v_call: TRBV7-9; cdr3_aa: ASRSRTGILGELF
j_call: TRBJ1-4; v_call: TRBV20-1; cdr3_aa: SASPGLDEKLF
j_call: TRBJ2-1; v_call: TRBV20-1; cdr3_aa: SARWTGRNEQF
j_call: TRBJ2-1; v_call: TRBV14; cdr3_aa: ASSEMGQGYNEQF
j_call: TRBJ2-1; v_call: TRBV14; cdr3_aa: ASSPDWTSGFNEQF
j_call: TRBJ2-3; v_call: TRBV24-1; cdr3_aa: ATSDPRDRYTDTQY
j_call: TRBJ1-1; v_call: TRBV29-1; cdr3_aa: SAGGTVTEAF
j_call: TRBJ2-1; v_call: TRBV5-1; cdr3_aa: ASTLLAQGNNNEQF
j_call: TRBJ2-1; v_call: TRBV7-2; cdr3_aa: ASSLEGTKIPGEQF
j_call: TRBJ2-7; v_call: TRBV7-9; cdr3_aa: ASSPRGTGSSYEQY
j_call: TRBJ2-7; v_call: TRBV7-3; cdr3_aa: ASSRGQGFYEQY